This T cell receptor (beta chain) was observed in a study of blood T cell repertoires in COVID-19. Study-level information: Acute and convalescent COVID-19 samples came from the United States, Italy and Spain. PBMCs, B-cell-depleted T cells, or T cells were the source of the cDNA or gDNA that made up the material.

On this clone: Other DNA sequences of this sample code for an identical CDR3.

This CDR3 is 14 amino acids long. V was cut by 2 bases and J by 0 bases, with 8 bases left in between. The V gene's germline CDR1 is MNHEY and CDR2 SMNVEV (reference sequence). Authors' methods: The assay estimated nucleated cells by amplifying reference gene primers. This table comes from immunoSEQ multiplex PCR, and its TCRdb copy is limited to in-frame clones, with some not included. V and J calls and clone size come straight from that table; D and trimming were deduced from the DNA. The sample consists of 130,000 to 150,000 clones, 75% to 85% of them appearing once. Specimen: peripheral blood. The clonotype originates from a man between 60 and 75 years old with active or convalescent COVID-19. V and J are TRBV27 and TRBJ2-7; D perhaps matches TRBD2 (6 bases). CDR3 protein: CASSLGGTSYEQYF. The CDR3 DNA follows: TGTGCCAGCAGTTTAGGGGGGACCTCCTACGAGCAGTACTTC.